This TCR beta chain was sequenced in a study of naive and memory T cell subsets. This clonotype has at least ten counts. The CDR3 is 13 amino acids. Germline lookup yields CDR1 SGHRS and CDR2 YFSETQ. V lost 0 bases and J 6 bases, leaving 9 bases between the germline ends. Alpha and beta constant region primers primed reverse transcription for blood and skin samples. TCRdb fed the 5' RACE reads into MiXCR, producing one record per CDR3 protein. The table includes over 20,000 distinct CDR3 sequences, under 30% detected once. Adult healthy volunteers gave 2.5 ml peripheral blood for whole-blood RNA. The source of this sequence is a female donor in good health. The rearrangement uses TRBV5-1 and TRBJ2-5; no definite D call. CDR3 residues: CASSLESIQTQYF. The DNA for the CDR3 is TGCGCCAGCAGCTTGGAGAGCATCCAGACCCAGTACTTC.